This T cell receptor beta chain was identified during a study of shared clonotypes between healthy human individuals. Study at large: Samples came from a couple of female and a few male donors aged 18 to 49.

This clone was seen a single time. Its target is not known. Other DNA sequences in this specimen translate into the identical CDR3. Germline assignment: CDR1 MNHEY and CDR2 SVGAGI. V was pared by 6 bases and J by 2 bases, with 2 bases between. This CDR3 is built from 11 residues. As defined, naive CD8 cells were CD45RO-negative and positively selected for CCR7, with terminally differentiated effector memory CD45RA+ cells excluded. All participating donors were Caucasian adults from Nashville, Tennessee. Across several immunoSEQ plates, the genomic DNA of each subset was split evenly. TCRdb keeps only in-frame clones here, not all; method: immunoSEQ multiplex PCR. The table shows around 1.9 million clones, with about 94% occurring only once. Study results and caveats: The donor pool, a small one, limited the genetic and exposure-history diversity represented.

The clonotype was recovered from a young man in good health. Some clones in this sample may be carry-over from other donors' samples. This chain uses TRBV6-5 with TRBJ1-3; unclear D gene. The specimen was naive CD8+ T cells from PBMCs. The CDR3 sequence: CASRAGNTIYF. The CDR3 coding sequence is TGTGCCAGCAGGGCTGGAAACACCATATATTTT.